Each of the 25 T cell receptor beta chains below was sequenced from the same sample in a study of blood T cells in healthy people across ages (dated by TCRdb to 2014 to 2015). Libraries were made using 5' RACE. The instrument was an Illumina HiSeq 2500. A second about 6 to 11 cycle PCR used a sample-barcoded 5' primer and a J-beta primer mix. TCRdb handled the public reads itself, with Q25 trimming in fastp and clone calling in MiXCR, and kept productive beta chains. Each entry merges the rows of one CDR3 protein and shows their most common DNA and genes. The sample includes about 1 million distinct CDR3 sequences, with under 30% observed a single time. The top ten hold 0.75% of the sample. These data also formed part of another study, on T cells of mothers and their children.

The sequenced material came from blood. The receptors here all came from a girl aged 2-10 years in good health.

The rearrangement uses TRBV29-1 and TRBJ1-5, with TRBD1 identical over 8 bases. From germline, CDR1 is SQVTM and CDR2 ANQGSEA. V lost 6 bases to trimming and J lost 3 bases; unmatched junction nucleotides: 10. The CDR3 covers 15 residues. The DNA of the CDR3 is TGCAGCGTCTCCTCATCAGGGGGCAACAATCAGCCCCAGCATTTT. Translated: CSVSSSGGNNQPQHF.

Only a few counts were recorded for this clonotype. This chain joins TRBV25-1 and TRBJ2-5; D remains unclear. The J call is uncertain, as TRBJ2-7 better fits the DNA end. Germline V CDR1 and CDR2: MGHDK, SYGVNS. This CDR3 has 14 amino acids. CDR3 sequence reads: CASSVVGGPYEQYF. CDR3 sequence (DNA): TGTGCCAGCAGTGTTGTTGGTGGCCCCTACGAGCAGTACTTC.

The gene calls are TRBV20-1 and TRBJ2-1; TRBD2 is a possible D gene (5 bases). Germline-derived CDR1 and CDR2 are DFQATT and SNEGSKA (reference sequence). With 3 bases removed from V and 0 bases from J, the gap between germline ends came to 6 bases. CDR3 size: 13 residues. The CDR3 DNA sequence: TGCAGTGCTAGGGAGGACTCCTACAATGAGCAGTTCTTC. It codes for CSAREDSYNEQFF.

The rearrangement uses TRBV7-6 and TRBJ2-5, with 9 bases that match TRBD2. Trimming cost V 5 bases and J 2 bases; bases outside gene matches: 9. Germline CDR1 and CDR2: SGHVS and FNYEAQ. The CDR3 length is 16 residues. CDR3 nucleotides: TGTGCCAGCAGCAAAGGGGGACTAGCTAATCAAGAGACCCAGTACTTC. As protein: CASSKGGLANQETQYF.

J is TRBJ2-5 and V is TRBV5-1; perhaps TRBD2 as D (5 bases). Trimming cost V 2 bases and J 5 bases, with 13 bases left between them. The CDR3 totals 14 residues. Germline CDR1 reads SGHRS; CDR2 reads YFSETQ. This CDR3 is CASSFNAEVETQYF. CDR3 sequence (DNA): TGCGCCAGCAGCTTTAACGCGGAGGTGGAGACCCAGTACTTC.

V is TRBV5-1 and J is TRBJ1-1, with D unclear. CDR1 is SGHRS and CDR2 is YFSETQ in the germline V gene. The CDR3 is 17 residues long. Trimming stripped 2 bases from V and 4 bases from J, with 21 bases between. The CDR3 sequence: CASSFSMFPLGGTEAFF. CDR3 DNA sequence: TGCGCCAGCAGCTTCAGTATGTTTCCATTGGGTGGCACTGAAGCTTTCTTT.

This clonotype was detected a few times. This chain uses TRBV5-1 with TRBJ2-1, with 7 bases identical to TRBD2. The CDR3 runs to 16 residues. The germline V gene has CDR1 SGHRS and CDR2 YFSETQ. Trimming cost V 1 base and J 2 bases; bases outside gene matches: 6. DNA of the CDR3: TGCGCCAGCAGCTTGCGGGCTAGCGGCACCTACAATGAGCAGTTCTTC. This translates into CASSLRASGTYNEQFF.

The V gene is TRBV12-5, the J gene TRBJ2-1; D remains unclear. Germline-derived CDR1 and CDR2 are LGHNT and FRNRAP. This CDR3 spans 16 amino acids. Between the trimmed V and J ends, which lost 2 bases and 1 base, there was a span of 12 bases. CDR3 DNA sequence: TGTGCTAGTGGTTTGAGCTACGTGGGGTCCTACAATGAGCAGTTCTTC. Residues: CASGLSYVGSYNEQFF.

This rearrangement joins TRBV12-3 or TRBV12-4 to TRBJ2-2; D unclear. The CDR3 runs 14 residues. V was shortened by 3 bases and J by 1 base, with 6 bases between the two germline ends. CDR3 bases: TGTGCCAGCAGTTTTTGGAGGAACACCGGGGAGCTGTTTTTT. It encodes CASSFWRNTGELFF.

The chain joins TRBV12-3 or TRBV12-4 to TRBJ1-2, with no clear D. With 5 bases removed from V and 1 base from J, the gap between germline ends came to 5 bases. The CDR3 contains 12 residues. The CDR3, as DNA: TGTGCCAGCAGTCCTTATAACTATGGCTACACCTTC. It codes for CASSPYNYGYTF.

This clonotype was detected once. One end of the junction fails to match germline, which may point to a read error. The chain couples TRBV4-1 to TRBJ2-1; D is unresolved. Germline values: CDR1 MGHRA, CDR2 YSYEKL. This CDR3 comprises 12 residues. CDR3 nucleotides: TGCGCCAGCAGCCACACCTACAATGATCAGTTCTTC. Translation: CASSHTYNDQFF.

The chain uses TRBV11-3 and TRBJ1-2; D is unclear. The V gene's germline CDR1 is SGHNT and CDR2 YENEEA. The V gene lost 0 bases and the J gene lost 3 bases, with 11 bases spanning the gap. This CDR3 spans 15 amino acids. CDR3 in DNA: TGTGCCAGCAGCTTAGATCCGGGCAGACACTATGGCTACACCTTC. Its translation: CASSLDPGRHYGYTF.

At least ten counts were recorded for this clonotype. The V and J genes are TRBV5-1 and TRBJ1-4, with a weak D call TRBD1 (6 bases). Trimming took 0 bases from V and 4 from J, leaving 16 bases between them. Per germline, CDR1 SGHRS and CDR2 YFSETQ. This CDR3 is 17 amino acids long. The CDR3 coding sequence is TGCGCCAGCAGCTTGGCTTGGGGGCGCGGTAATAATGAAAAACTGTTTTTT. This gives the protein CASSLAWGRGNNEKLFF.

The chain has TRBV6-1 and TRBJ1-5; maybe TRBD1 (6 bases). Trimming cost V 3 bases and J 3 bases, with 15 bases left between them. This CDR3 has 16 residues. Germline lookup yields CDR1 MNHNS and CDR2 SASEGT. CDR3 sequence reads: CASSEVWGADNQPQHF. As DNA, the CDR3 is TGTGCCAGCAGTGAGGTTTGGGGGGCCGACAATCAGCCCCAGCATTTT.

This clonotype was seen a few times. The V and J genes are TRBV7-9 and TRBJ1-1, with 7 bases matching TRBD1. J lost 10 bases, V lost 7 bases, and 6 bases had no gene match. This CDR3 region has 11 residues. Germline CDR1 is SEHNR and CDR2 is FQNEAQ (reference sequence). This CDR3 is CASTTQGGAFF. The DNA for the CDR3 is TGTGCCAGCACCACGCAGGGGGGAGCTTTCTTT.

The rearrangement joins TRBV5-1 to TRBJ2-5; no firm D call. Trimming took off 9 bases at V and 0 bases at J, with 9 bases between the two ends. Looked up from germline, CDR1 is SGHRS and CDR2 is YFSETQ. The CDR3 totals 12 residues. CDR3 sequence: CANALNQETQYF. For the CDR3, the DNA is TGCGCCAACGCCCTAAACCAAGAGACCCAGTACTTC. The full variable domain, completed using reference TRBV5-1 and TRBJ2-5, is KAGVTQTPRYLIKTRGQQVTLSCSPISGHRSVSWYQQTPGQGLQFLFEYFSETQRNKGNFPGRFSGRQFSNSRSEMNVSTLELGDSALYLCANALNQETQYFGPGTRLLVL.

There are a few counts of this clonotype. The chain employs TRBV20-1 and TRBJ1-2, with D possibly TRBD1 on 5 matching bases. The CDR3 contains 13 residues. CDR1 DFQATT and CDR2 SNEGSKA come from the germline V gene (reference sequence). With 6 bases removed from V and 6 bases from J, the gap between germline ends came to 17 bases. The CDR3 region has the DNA TGCAGTGCAGAGGGATGGGGGGGGGATGGCTACACCTTC. Its translation is CSAEGWGGDGYTF.

This clonotype showed up just a few times. This chain connects TRBV12-5 to TRBJ1-1; no definite D call. Germline assignment: CDR1 LGHNT and CDR2 FRNRAP. The germline V and J ends were trimmed by 3 bases and 5 bases, with 13 bases remaining between them. This CDR3 spans 14 amino acids. The CDR3: CASGLLLSGTEAFF. The CDR3 bases are TGTGCTAGTGGTTTATTGCTATCCGGGACTGAAGCTTTCTTT.

This clonotype came up a few times. The gene calls are TRBV29-1 and TRBJ2-5, with 15 bases identical to TRBD2. The CDR3 loop spans 16 amino acids. V shed 5 bases and J 4 bases; nucleotides not matched to a gene: 8. From germline, CDR1 is SQVTM and CDR2 ANQGSEA. This CDR3 reads CSVLHVGLAGGETQYF. The DNA of the CDR3 is TGCAGCGTTTTGCACGTGGGACTAGCGGGGGGAGAGACCCAGTACTTC.

This clonotype was detected a few times. The CDR3 loop reads CASSPGVGGGTEAFF. The DNA of the CDR3 is TGTGCCAGCAGCCCCGGGGTCGGGGGAGGAACTGAAGCTTTCTTT. This chain joins TRBV27 and TRBJ1-1; perhaps TRBD1 as D (5 bases). Trimming removed 6 bases at V and 5 bases at J, with 19 bases between. Looked up from germline, CDR1 is MNHEY and CDR2 is SMNVEV (reference sequence). The CDR3 spans 15 residues.

This clonotype was picked up a small number of times. An end of the junction does not agree with germline; a read error may underlie this. This rearrangement joins TRBV4-3 to TRBJ2-1, with 11 bases identical to TRBD2. Germline loops: CDR1 LGHNA, CDR2 YSLEER. This CDR3 comprises 19 residues. The CDR3 sequence is CASSQDLLAGGSSYNEQSF. As DNA, the CDR3 is TGCGCCAGCAGCCAAGATCTGCTAGCGGGGGGAAGCTCCTACAATGAGCAGTCCTTC.

This rearrangement joins TRBV12-3 or TRBV12-4 to TRBJ2-5; 7 bases match TRBD1. The CDR3 is 15 residues long. Losses at the gene ends were 5 bases for V and 2 bases for J; bases not matched to a gene: 8. DNA for the CDR3: TGTGCCAGCAGTATACAGGGGAAATCTCAAGAGACCCAGTACTTC. Its protein product is CASSIQGKSQETQYF.

The gene calls are TRBV14 and TRBJ2-7; no definite D call. V lost 0 bases to trimming and J lost 3 bases, with 9 bases between them. The germline CDR1 and CDR2 sequences are SGHDN and FVKESK. The CDR3 is 14 residues long. The DNA for the CDR3 is TGTGCCAGCAGCCAAGACAGAGAGTACTACGAGCAGTACTTC. This encodes CASSQDREYYEQYF.

The gene calls are TRBV9 and TRBJ2-1; 10 nucleotides agree with TRBD2. Trimming took 2 bases from V and 7 from J; bases not matched to a gene: 15. The CDR3 has 18 amino acids. The germline V gene has CDR1 SGDLS and CDR2 YYNGEE. The DNA for the CDR3 is TGTGCCAGCAGCGTTCCCATTTCAGCGGGGGGGATGGTGAATGAGCAGTTCTTC. Its translation: CASSVPISAGGMVNEQFF.

This clonotype was detected a few times. The genes are TRBV3-1 and TRBJ1-6; D remains ambiguous. V gave up 0 bases and J gave up 9 bases, with 6 bases separating them. Germline values: CDR1 LGHDT, CDR2 YNNKEL (reference sequence). CDR3 length: 13 residues. The DNA for the CDR3 is TGTGCCAGCAGCCAAGAAAAGGTTTCACCCCTCCACTTT. Protein sequence: CASSQEKVSPLHF.